Listed here are 11 T cell receptor beta chains from one sample, sequenced in a study of radiotherapy plus CTLA-4 blockade in lung cancer (dated by TCRdb to 2017 to 2018). The library was prepared using the immunoSEQ multiplex PCR assay. Here the immuneACCESS table is served through TCRdb, limited to in-frame sequences with V and J called. Missing clones are a known gap in these copies; in checked studies unresolved V genes cover under half, and the rest lacks a known reason. This sample comprises roughly 24,000 clones, roughly three quarters of them detected only once. Roughly a quarter of the sample comes from the top ten. Sequenced here: peripheral blood, sampled from a patient treated with radiotherapy plus ipilimumab. Source of these receptors: a human donor with non-small cell lung cancer that progressed on radiotherapy plus ipilimumab.

The CDR3 protein is CASRTGGDAYEQYF. The DNA of the CDR3 is TGTGCCAGCCGAACAGGGGGGGATGCCTACGAGCAGTACTTC. The chain employs TRBV6-5 and TRBJ2-7; D is possibly TRBD1 (8 bases). Trimming took 8 bases from V and 2 from J, leaving 16 bases between them. This CDR3 has 14 amino acids. Germline CDR1 MNHEY, CDR2 SVGAGI.

V usage is TRBV5-5 and J usage is TRBJ2-1; possibly TRBD1 or TRBD2 for D (6 bases each). The V end lost 2 bases, the J end lost 4 bases, and 10 bases lay between the germline ends. CDR3 size: 14 residues. Germline lookup yields CDR1 SGHKS and CDR2 YYEKEE (reference sequence). CDR3 residues: CASSFGGVYNEQFF. The CDR3 region has the DNA TGTGCCAGCAGCTTCGGGGGCGTTTACAATGAGCAGTTCTTC.

The V and J genes are TRBV5-4 and TRBJ1-2; no firm D call. This CDR3 is built from 16 residues. Germline lookup yields CDR1 SGHNT and CDR2 YYREEE (reference sequence). V was cut by 4 bases and J by 4 bases, with 20 bases left in between. CDR3 DNA: TGTGCCAGCAGCCCCCAAGGCGGGGATCCCCCCTATGGCTACACCTTC. It is translated as CASSPQGGDPPYGYTF.

The V gene is TRBV7-7, the J gene TRBJ2-6; 12 bases are shared with TRBD2. This CDR3 is built from 18 residues. CDR1 and CDR2 from the germline V gene are SSHAT and FNYEAQ (reference sequence). With V trimmed by 5 bases and J by 0 bases, 5 bases remained unmatched. The CDR3 is CASSHVLAGGSGANVLTF. CDR3 nucleotide sequence: TGTGCCAGCAGCCATGTACTAGCGGGGGGCTCTGGGGCCAACGTCCTGACTTTC.

V is TRBV28 and J is TRBJ2-1; no firm D call. With 3 bases removed from V and 6 bases from J, the gap between germline ends came to 6 bases. CDR3 length: 12 residues. Germline CDR1 is MDHEN and CDR2 is SYDVKM. CDR3 protein: CASSFTLNEQFF. For the CDR3, the DNA is TGTGCCAGCAGTTTTACTCTCAATGAGCAGTTCTTC. Together with reference TRBV28 and TRBJ2-1, the CDR3 gives the full variable domain: DVKVTQSSRYLVKRTGEKVFLECVQDMDHENMFWYRQDPGLGLRLIYFSYDVKMKEKGDIPEGYSVSREKKERFSLILESASTNQTSMYLCASSFTLNEQFFGPGTRLTVL.

This sequence joins TRBV9 and TRBJ1-2; 8 bases are shared with TRBD1. V lost 4 bases to trimming and J lost 6 bases; unmatched junction nucleotides: 11. This CDR3 is 15 amino acids long. Germline V gives CDR1 SGDLS, CDR2 YYNGEE. The CDR3 loop is CASSPGRQGTDGYTF. The CDR3 DNA reads as TGTGCCAGCAGCCCAGGGAGACAGGGGACGGATGGCTACACCTTC.

This clone was picked up one time. The chain joins TRBV2 to TRBJ1-2, with a possible D match to TRBD1 (6 bases). CDR1 is SNHLY, CDR2 FYNNEI, per germline. The CDR3 covers 14 residues. V shed 2 bases and J shed 4 bases, with 11 bases lying between them. The CDR3 nucleotides are TGTGCCAGCAGTGAACTGGGGGCTCGCTATGGCTACACCTTC. Encoded protein: CASSELGARYGYTF.

CDR3 region: CASSTGGFPYGYTF. The CDR3 DNA follows: TGTGCCAGCAGTACCGGGGGGTTCCCCTATGGCTACACCTTC. The chain recombines TRBV6-5 with TRBJ1-2; weak D call: TRBD1 (5 bases). This CDR3 has 14 residues. The V and J ends lost 5 bases and 4 bases respectively, with 14 bases between them. The germline CDR1 and CDR2 sequences are MNHEY and SVGAGI.

The V and J genes are TRBV10-3 and TRBJ2-2; TRBD2 agrees at 7 bases. Germline lookup yields CDR1 ENHRY and CDR2 SYGVKD. Losses at the gene ends were 10 bases for V and 3 bases for J; bases not matched to a gene: 5. The length of the CDR3 is 13 residues. The CDR3 nucleotides read TGTGCCACCCGGGACTACGACACCGGGGAGCTGTTTTTT. Translated, it gives CATRDYDTGELFF.

The chain employs TRBV5-5 and TRBJ2-5; TRBD2 matches 11 bases. The CDR3 has 16 amino acids. Germline CDR1 reads SGHKS; CDR2 reads YYEKEE (reference sequence). Trimming removed 3 bases from V and 1 base from J; junction bases left unmatched: 5. The CDR3 sequence: CASSYLAGGPQETQYF. As DNA, the CDR3 is TGTGCCAGCAGCTACTTAGCGGGAGGGCCCCAAGAGACCCAGTACTTC.

This clone was counted between two and nine times. The chain couples TRBV15 to TRBJ1-1; D is possibly TRBD1 (5 bases). The CDR3 totals 16 residues. Germline V gene data show CDR1 as LNHNV and CDR2 as YYDKDF (reference sequence). V was trimmed by 5 bases and J by 1 base, leaving 17 bases between them. This CDR3 is CATSPRRTLTNTEAFF. In DNA, the CDR3 is TGTGCCACCAGCCCACGTAGGACACTAACGAACACTGAAGCTTTCTTT.